The 5 T cell receptor beta chains in this list originate from one sample, sequenced in a study of blood T cells in healthy people across ages. Then a second PCR, running about 6 to 11 cycles, was carried out with a sample-barcoded 5' primer and a J-beta primer mix. TCRdb reprocessed the 5' RACE reads via MiXCR and lists one record per CDR3 protein. Of fewer than 600,000 distinct CDR3 sequences detected, around a quarter appear once; the ten largest clones hold approximately 3.6%. This sample also belongs to another study, concerning T cells of mothers and their children.

The source material was blood. The receptors were sampled from a boy between 2 and 10 years old in good health.

This clonotype was counted only a few times. The chain links TRBV7-2 to TRBJ2-5, with TRBD2 identical over 15 bases. The J call is doubtful: the DNA matches TRBJ2-1 better. The CDR3 length is 18 residues. Germline CDR1 and CDR2: SGHTA and FQGNSA. The CDR3 nucleotides are TGTGCCAGCAGCTTAGTGTTAGGACTAGCGGGAGGGGGCAATGAGCAGTTCTTC. This sequence encodes CASSLVLGLAGGGNEQFF.

This clonotype was picked up a small number of times. This chain uses TRBV5-1 with TRBJ2-3, with D perhaps given as TRBD1 or TRBD2 (5 bases each). Germline V lookup: CDR1 SGHRS, CDR2 YFSETQ. Trimming pared 4 bases from V and 2 bases from J, leaving 20 bases between. CDR3 length: 17 residues. Here the CDR3 reads CASSIPRDPTFTDTQYF. The CDR3 DNA reads as TGCGCCAGCAGCATACCCCGGGACCCCACTTTCACAGATACGCAGTATTTT.

This clonotype has more than one count but fewer than ten. The chain links TRBV5-1 to TRBJ1-1; D uncertain. CDR1 SGHRS and CDR2 YFSETQ come from the germline V gene. V was clipped by 5 bases and J by 7 bases, with 15 bases between them. The CDR3 is 13 amino acids. The CDR3, as DNA: TGCGCCAGCAGTAACCCAGAGGGAAATGAAGCTTTCTTT. This sequence encodes CASSNPEGNEAFF.

V usage is TRBV27 and J usage is TRBJ2-7, with D possibly TRBD1 on 5 matching bases. Trimming took 4 bases from V and 2 from J, leaving 9 bases between them. This CDR3 comprises 13 residues. The germline CDR1 and CDR2 sequences are MNHEY and SMNVEV (reference sequence). In DNA, the CDR3 is TGTGCCAGCAGTTACGACAGCACCTACGAGCAGTACTTC. This translates into CASSYDSTYEQYF.

This clonotype has more than one count but fewer than ten. The J gene is TRBJ1-1, the V gene TRBV6-2 or TRBV6-3; a possible D gene is TRBD1 (6 bases). The V gene's germline CDR1 is MNHEY and CDR2 SVGEGT. The V and J ends lost 4 bases and 0 bases respectively, with 18 bases between them. The CDR3 spans 17 residues. Here the CDR3 reads CASSFPERTAMNTEAFF. The CDR3 region has the DNA TGTGCCAGCAGTTTCCCCGAGCGGACAGCGATGAACACTGAAGCTTTCTTT.